Presented here are 21 T cell receptor beta chains from one specimen sequenced in a study of metastatic and nonmetastatic thyroid tumors. From the PCR reads, TCRdb re-called clones with MiXCR. Here the sample spans thousands of clones, approximately 40% being singletons. Among the patients, none had received any treatment before thyroid surgery. Sequenced sample: tumor tissue. Receptor source: a female donor with papillary thyroid cancer or a benign thyroid nodule (not recorded which). Some clones in this sample may be carry-over from other donors' samples.

This clone is labeled large. V is TRBV6-1 and J is TRBJ2-7; D gene uncertain. In germline, CDR1 is MNHNS, CDR2 SASEGT. CDR3 length equals 12 residues. V was shortened by 6 bases and J by 1 base, with 7 bases between the two germline ends. CDR3 protein: CASSWQSYEQYF. DNA of the CDR3: TGTGCCAGCAGCTGGCAGTCCTACGAGCAGTACTTC.

The V gene is TRBV4-2, the J gene TRBJ2-7; the match to TRBD2 covers 11 bases. V lost 0 bases, J lost 3 bases, and 7 bases stayed unmatched. There are 17 residues in the CDR3. The germline gives CDR1 LGHNA, CDR2 YNFKEQ. The CDR3 region has the DNA TGTGCCAGCAGCCAAGAAAGTGACGGGACTAGCGGCTACGAGCAGTACTTC. This encodes CASSQESDGTSGYEQYF.

This clone was detected only a few times. The chain couples TRBV6-2 or TRBV6-3 to TRBJ1-1; the D is unclear. Germline V gene sequence: CDR1 MNHEY, CDR2 SVGEGT. The CDR3 totals 14 residues. The V end lost 5 bases, the J end lost 3 bases, and 13 bases lay between the germline ends. The CDR3 is CASSEVGSYTEAFF. In DNA form, the CDR3 reads TGTGCCAGCAGTGAAGTGGGAAGTTACACTGAAGCTTTCTTT.

In its sample, this clone is medium-sized (0.01 to 0.1%). V is TRBV2 and J is TRBJ2-2; D uncertain. CDR3 length: 15 amino acids. Trimming removed 3 bases from V and 2 bases from J, with 10 bases in between. Germline assignment: CDR1 SNHLY and CDR2 FYNNEI. In DNA, the CDR3 is TGTGCCAGCAGTGACATTCTGAGAAACACCGGGGAGCTGTTTTTT. Protein: CASSDILRNTGELFF.

The chain carries TRBV10-2 and TRBJ2-3; 14 bases fit TRBD2. J was trimmed by 4 bases and V by 5 bases; bases with no gene match: 8. Germline V lookup: CDR1 WSHSY, CDR2 SAAADI. This CDR3 spans 17 amino acids. The CDR3 coding sequence is TGCGCCAGCAGTAGGCCCCCGGGACTAGCGGGAGCAGATACGCAGTATTTT. This gives the protein CASSRPPGLAGADTQYF.

The chain joins TRBV6-1 to TRBJ1-5; D gene uncertain. The CDR3 is 13 residues long. Germline CDR1 MNHNS, CDR2 SASEGT. V lost 8 bases and J lost 7, with 15 bases in between. This chain's CDR3 is CASLRASRQPQHF. CDR3 DNA sequence: TGTGCCAGCCTACGGGCAAGCAGACAGCCCCAGCATTTT.

A few counts support this clone. The chain joins TRBV19 to TRBJ2-7, with 8 bases identical to TRBD2. V lost 6 bases to trimming and J lost 3 bases; unmatched junction nucleotides: 7. CDR3 length: 14 amino acids. The germline V gene has CDR1 LNHDA and CDR2 SQIVND (reference sequence). The DNA for the CDR3 is TGTGCCAGTAGCACGGGACTAGGCGGCTACGAGCAGTACTTC. Encoded protein: CASSTGLGGYEQYF.

The chain couples TRBV27 to TRBJ2-5, with a possible D match to TRBD2 (6 bases). CDR1 and CDR2 (germline): MNHEY, SMNVEV (reference sequence). V was trimmed by 3 bases and J by 9 bases, leaving 20 bases between them. CDR3 size: 15 residues. CDR3 region: CASSFGGGPGEAQYF. The CDR3 DNA is TGTGCCAGCAGTTTTGGGGGAGGCCCGGGTGAGGCCCAGTACTTC.

In this sample, this clone turned up a few times. V gene TRBV5-1 combines with J gene TRBJ2-1; 11 bases map to TRBD2. V trimming: 4 bases; J trimming: 7 bases; junction bases outside the gene matches: 10. The germline V gene has CDR1 SGHRS and CDR2 YFSETQ. This CDR3 region has 16 residues. CDR3 in DNA: TGCGCCAGCAGCGTGGGATTGACTAGCGGGATAAATGAGCAGTTCTTC. Translating gives CASSVGLTSGINEQFF.

This chain connects TRBV18 to TRBJ2-7, with 8 nucleotides matching TRBD2. The CDR3 runs 17 residues. The germline V gene encodes CDR1 KGHSH and CDR2 LQKENI. The V and J ends lost 3 bases and 2 bases, in that order; junction bases with no gene match: 12. CDR3 sequence reads: CASSPRPNSGAPYEQYF. CDR3 in DNA: TGTGCCAGCTCACCGAGGCCCAATAGCGGGGCCCCCTACGAGCAGTACTTC.

The V and J genes are TRBV15 and TRBJ1-4, with D unclear. Trimming left V 7 bases short and J 4 bases short, with 13 bases between. The germline V gene encodes CDR1 LNHNV and CDR2 YYDKDF (reference sequence). The CDR3 loop spans 14 amino acids. CDR3 region: CATKAALGNEKLFF. CDR3 DNA: TGTGCCACCAAGGCGGCCCTCGGTAATGAAAAACTGTTTTTT.

This rearrangement joins TRBV5-1 to TRBJ1-1, with TRBD1 matching 9 bases. CDR3 length: 15 residues. Unmatched junction bases numbered 5, after V lost 4 bases and J lost 1 base. Germline V CDR1 and CDR2: SGHRS, YFSETQ. This chain's CDR3 is CASSGGQGRNTEAFF. The DNA of the CDR3 is TGCGCCAGCAGCGGGGGACAGGGTAGGAACACTGAAGCTTTCTTT.

The chain recombines TRBV30 with TRBJ2-7; 16 bases are a match to TRBD2. The germline CDR1 and CDR2 sequences are GTSNPN and SVGIG (reference sequence). This CDR3 spans 16 amino acids. Trimming at V came to 4 bases and at J to 1 base, leaving 4 bases not matched to a gene. The CDR3 bases are TGTGCCTGGATGGGACTAGCGGGAGGGCGGTCCTACGAGCAGTACTTC. It specifies CAWMGLAGGRSYEQYF.

This chain's CDR3 is CSARDRVAGAFYEQYF. The CDR3 DNA is TGCAGTGCTAGAGATCGGGTAGCGGGAGCGTTCTACGAGCAGTACTTC. This chain connects TRBV20-1 to TRBJ2-7, with 9 bases matching TRBD2. V was pared by 0 bases and J by 3 bases, with 9 bases of the junction left unmatched. The CDR3 sequence is 16 residues long. Germline-derived CDR1 and CDR2 are DFQATT and SNEGSKA (reference sequence).

The rearrangement uses TRBV6-1 and TRBJ2-7, with D possibly matching TRBD2 (5 bases). CDR3 length: 14 amino acids. Trimming shortened V by 10 bases and J by 5 bases, and 21 bases separated the two germline ends. The germline V gene encodes CDR1 MNHNS and CDR2 SASEGT. The CDR3 region has the DNA TGTGCCACCTCGGACTTCTTTAGTGACGACGAGCAGTACTTC. This codes for CATSDFFSDDEQYF.

This clone turned up a few times. The chain employs TRBV28 and TRBJ2-2, with TRBD1 as a possible D gene (5 bases). Germline V gene lookup returns CDR1 MDHEN and CDR2 SYDVKM. The CDR3 is 16 residues long. Trimming removed 4 bases from V and 4 bases from J, with 16 bases in between. In DNA form, the CDR3 reads TGTGCCAGCAGTTCTCCCGTTAGGGGATGCACCGGGGAGCTGTTTTTT. This codes for CASSSPVRGCTGELFF.

This clone was observed a handful of times. V gene TRBV15 combines with J gene TRBJ2-3; the D is unclear. The CDR3 runs 14 residues. Germline-derived CDR1 and CDR2 are LNHNV and YYDKDF (reference sequence). V lost 0 bases and J 4 bases, leaving 8 bases between the germline ends. CDR3 in amino acids: CATSRDRAADTQYF. Here the CDR3 DNA reads TGTGCCACCAGCAGAGATAGAGCAGCAGATACGCAGTATTTT.

On this clone: The junction does not match germline at one end; this may be a read error. V gene TRBV7-3 combines with J gene TRBJ2-7; TRBD2 is a possible D gene (5 bases). Germline V lookup: CDR1 SGHTA, CDR2 FQGTGA. The CDR3 has 13 amino acids. The CDR3 DNA sequence: TGTGCCAGCAGCTTGGGTCCAGCGAGGGAGCTGTACTTC. This gives the protein CASSLGPARELYF. The full variable domain, in which reference TRBV7-3 and TRBJ2-7 provide the parts outside the CDR3, is GAGVSQTPSNKVTEKGKYVELRCDPISGHTALYWYRQSLGQGPEFLIYFQGTGAADDSGLPNDRFFAVRPEGSVSTLKIQRTERGDSAVYLCASSLGPARELYFGPGTRLTVT.

This clone was observed a few times. J is TRBJ2-7 and V is TRBV24-1, with a possible D match to TRBD1 (5 bases). CDR1 and CDR2 from the germline V gene are KGHDR and SFDVKD. CDR3 length: 14 amino acids. Trimming shortened V by 2 bases and J by 7 bases, and 14 bases separated the two germline ends. The CDR3 loop reads CATSDSRRVGEQYF. The CDR3 DNA sequence: TGTGCCACCAGTGATTCTCGCAGGGTTGGAGAGCAGTACTTC.

This clone has a handful of counts. This rearrangement joins TRBV6-1 to TRBJ2-5, with D possibly being TRBD2 (6 bases). The CDR3 contains 13 residues. Germline-derived CDR1 and CDR2 are MNHNS and SASEGT. V lost 5 bases to trimming and J lost 2 bases, with 9 bases between them. CDR3 bases: TGTGCCAGCAGTCGGACTATTCAAGAGACCCAGTACTTC. Encoded protein: CASSRTIQETQYF.

The V and J genes are TRBV11-1 and TRBJ1-6; weak D call: TRBD1 (5 bases). From germline, CDR1 is SGHAT and CDR2 FQDESV (reference sequence). The ends were cut back, 6 bases at V and 5 bases at J, with 23 bases in the middle. This CDR3 region has 18 residues. As DNA, the CDR3 is TGTGCCAGCAGTTTCCCCCGAGCCGGGACGGGTAATAATTCACCCCTCCACTTT. Amino acids: CASSFPRAGTGNNSPLHF.